This T cell receptor beta chain originates from a study of blood T cells in healthy people across ages. This clonotype showed up just a few times. V lost 2 bases and J 3 bases, leaving 15 bases between the germline ends. The CDR3 has 15 residues. Per the germline V gene, CDR1 is SGHKS and CDR2 is YYEKEE (reference sequence). A sample-barcoded 5' primer and a J-beta primer mix were used in a second PCR of about 7 to 12 cycles. One entry per CDR3 protein, called by TCRdb with MiXCR from the 5' RACE reads. The sample includes 1.8 million or so distinct CDR3 sequences, about two fifths of them seen just once.

Sequenced: blood. The rearrangement uses TRBV5-5 and TRBJ2-7; D tentatively fits TRBD1 or TRBD2 (5 bases each). The clonotype originates from a human donor in good health. CDR3 in DNA: TGTGCCAGCAGCTTTAGGGACGGAGACCTCTACGAGCAGTACTTC. It specifies CASSFRDGDLYEQYF.